The 20 T cell receptor beta chains below come from one sample, sequenced in a study of control samples from healthy donors and cancer patients. Libraries were prepared by immunoSEQ multiplex PCR; TCRdb keeps only in-frame clonotypes and omits some of them. The profile shows around 110,000 clones, about 94% of them singletons. The source material was blood. These receptors were collected from a young man in good health.

This chain links TRBV5-5 with TRBJ1-2; D ambiguous. Germline CDR1 reads SGHKS; CDR2 reads YYEKEE (reference sequence). V lost 0 bases and J lost 2, with 5 bases in between. The CDR3 runs 13 residues. The CDR3, as DNA: TGTGCCAGCAGCTTGGGAGGGAACTATGGCTACACCTTC. It specifies CASSLGGNYGYTF.

V and J are TRBV5-1 and TRBJ1-1; TRBD1 might be the D (5 bases). Germline CDR1 reads SGHRS; CDR2 reads YFSETQ. The V end was cut by 6 bases, the J end by 3 bases, with 21 bases between. The CDR3 spans 16 residues. CDR3 amino acids: CASKGTPRGGDTEAFF. In nucleotides, the CDR3 is TGCGCCAGCAAGGGGACCCCTCGGGGGGGAGACACTGAAGCTTTCTTT. The full variable domain, rest sourced from reference TRBV5-1 and TRBJ1-1, is KAGVTQTPRYLIKTRGQQVTLSCSPISGHRSVSWYQQTPGQGLQFLFEYFSETQRNKGNFPGRFSGRQFSNSRSEMNVSTLELGDSALYLCASKGTPRGGDTEAFFGQGTRLTVV.

The chain carries TRBV7-9 and TRBJ2-7; weak D call: TRBD2 (6 bases). V dropped 3 bases and J dropped 6 bases, with 12 bases sitting between them. There are 13 residues in the CDR3. The germline gives CDR1 SEHNR, CDR2 FQNEAQ (reference sequence). The CDR3 is CASSFDPGGEQYF. In nucleotides, the CDR3 is TGTGCCAGCAGCTTTGACCCCGGGGGCGAGCAGTACTTC.

The chain employs TRBV19 and TRBJ2-6; possible D gene TRBD1, 6 bases. The CDR3 runs 16 residues. Between the trimmed V and J ends, which lost 6 bases and 0 bases, there was a span of 12 bases. CDR1 is LNHDA, CDR2 SQIVND, per germline (reference sequence). The CDR3 is CASRLGQISGANVLTF. CDR3 coding DNA: TGTGCCAGTAGGCTGGGACAAATCTCTGGGGCCAACGTCCTGACTTTC.

The chain links TRBV6-5 to TRBJ1-1, with D maybe TRBD1 (6 bases). CDR1 and CDR2 (germline): MNHEY, SVGAGI. The ends were cut back, 7 bases at V and 0 bases at J, with 12 bases in the middle. CDR3 size: 14 residues. The CDR3 region has the DNA TGTGCCAGCAATACCAGGACAGTGAACACTGAAGCTTTCTTT. Encoded protein: CASNTRTVNTEAFF.

The chain is built from TRBV29-1 and TRBJ2-5; the D gene is possibly TRBD1 (5 bases). Germline V gene sequence: CDR1 SQVTM, CDR2 ANQGSEA. This CDR3 is 12 amino acids long. The CDR3 nucleotides are TGCGTCGCAACAGGCTACGGGGAGACCCAGTACTTC. Amino acids: CVATGYGETQYF.

The V call is TRBV10-3, the J call TRBJ1-2, with 7 bases that match TRBD1. CDR1 and CDR2 from the germline V gene are ENHRY and SYGVKD. The ends lost 11 bases at V and 3 bases at J; junction bases unmatched: 6. This CDR3 contains 12 residues. The CDR3 DNA sequence: TGTGCCGTCCGGGACAGCGACTATGGCTACACCTTC. It yields the protein CAVRDSDYGYTF.

The rearrangement links TRBV18 to TRBJ1-6, with unresolved D. V was pared by 5 bases and J by 9 bases, with 20 bases between. The V gene's germline CDR1 is KGHSH and CDR2 LQKENI. This CDR3 contains 16 residues. The DNA for the CDR3 is TGTGCCAGCTCAAAGGGCCGGGCCTCAAGGAGTTCACCCCTCCACTTT. This codes for CASSKGRASRSSPLHF.

This sequence joins TRBV11-2 and TRBJ2-1; no clear D gene. This CDR3 has 14 amino acids. Germline V gene lookup returns CDR1 SGHAT and CDR2 FQNNGV. V was trimmed by 3 bases and J by 10 bases, leaving 16 bases between them. This CDR3 is CASSLPASVAEQFF. In DNA, the CDR3 is TGTGCCAGCAGCTTGCCAGCAAGCGTGGCGGAGCAGTTCTTC.

About this clone itself: The same CDR3 is also encoded by other DNA sequences in this sample. The chain uses TRBV5-1 and TRBJ1-2; D call uncertain. The CDR3 totals 13 residues. V was trimmed by 1 base and J by 1 base, leaving 5 bases between them. Looked up from germline, CDR1 is SGHRS and CDR2 is YFSETQ. The CDR3 nucleotides are TGCGCCAGCAGCTTGCAGAGTAACTATGGCTACACCTTC. This codes for CASSLQSNYGYTF.

The chain carries TRBV18 and TRBJ2-5; perhaps TRBD2 as D (5 bases). Germline CDR1 is KGHSH and CDR2 is LQKENI. The CDR3 totals 14 residues. V shed 5 bases and J shed 1 base, with 11 bases lying between them. CDR3 loop: CASSGRGVQETQYF. The CDR3 DNA sequence: TGTGCCAGCTCAGGCCGGGGAGTCCAAGAGACCCAGTACTTC. The whole variable domain, filled in from reference TRBV18 and TRBJ2-5, reads NAGVMQNPRHLVRRRGQEARLRCSPMKGHSHVYWYRQLPEEGLKFMVYLQKENIIDESGMPKERFSAEFPKEGPSILRIQQVVRGDSAAYFCASSGRGVQETQYFGPGTRLLVL.

V is TRBV15 and J is TRBJ2-2, with TRBD2 identical over 11 bases. Trimming took 0 bases from V and 4 from J; bases not matched to a gene: 4. Germline CDR1 reads LNHNV; CDR2 reads YYDKDF (reference sequence). The CDR3 sequence is 17 residues long. The CDR3 nucleotides are TGTGCCACCAGCAGAGATGAGCTAGCGGGGGGCACCGGGGAGCTGTTTTTT. It encodes CATSRDELAGGTGELFF.

This chain connects TRBV6-5 to TRBJ1-1; D unclear. V was clipped by 0 bases and J by 1 base, with 3 bases between them. Germline assignment: CDR1 MNHEY and CDR2 SVGAGI. This CDR3 region has 13 residues. CDR3 protein: CASSYSRNTEAFF. The DNA of the CDR3 is TGTGCCAGCAGTTACTCGAGGAACACTGAAGCTTTCTTT.

The chain joins TRBV6-6 to TRBJ2-7, with unresolved D. The CDR3 has 13 amino acids. The V gene's germline CDR1 is MNHNY and CDR2 SVGAGI (reference sequence). The V end lost 5 bases, the J end lost 4 bases, and 12 bases lay between the germline ends. The CDR3 reads CASSRDILYEQYV. CDR3 sequence (DNA): TGTGCCAGCAGTCGCGACATACTATACGAGCAGTACGTC.

DNA of the CDR3: TGTGCCAGCAGGGGGCCTGAAAAACTGTTTTTT. Protein product: CASRGPEKLFF. The chain links TRBV2 to TRBJ1-4; D is possibly TRBD1 (5 bases). This CDR3 contains 11 residues. Germline lookup yields CDR1 SNHLY and CDR2 FYNNEI. The V and J ends lost 6 bases and 7 bases respectively, with 6 bases between them.

The chain combines TRBV5-1 with TRBJ2-5; 8 positions match TRBD2. From germline, CDR1 is SGHRS and CDR2 YFSETQ. The CDR3 totals 16 residues. After removal of 0 bases from V and 2 bases from J, the junction contained 6 bases not matched to a gene. In nucleotides, the CDR3 is TGCGCCAGCAGCTTGGGGCTAGCGGGCCCGCAAGAGACCCAGTACTTC. As protein: CASSLGLAGPQETQYF. Variable domain in full (rest from reference TRBV5-1 and TRBJ2-5): KAGVTQTPRYLIKTRGQQVTLSCSPISGHRSVSWYQQTPGQGLQFLFEYFSETQRNKGNFPGRFSGRQFSNSRSEMNVSTLELGDSALYLCASSLGLAGPQETQYFGPGTRLLVL.

CDR3 in amino acids: CASSVPFGVDRECTEAFF. The CDR3 nucleotides read TGTGCCAGCAGCGTACCCTTTGGGGTGGACAGGGAGTGCACTGAAGCTTTCTTT. The V and J genes are TRBV9 and TRBJ1-1; TRBD1 matches at 8 bases. Trimming cost V 1 base and J 4 bases; bases outside gene matches: 15. CDR1 is SGDLS, CDR2 YYNGEE, per germline. The CDR3 length is 18 residues.

The gene calls are TRBV19 and TRBJ2-7; no reliable D call. The CDR3 is 12 residues long. The V gene lost 1 base and the J gene lost 2 bases, with 3 bases spanning the gap. The germline V gene has CDR1 LNHDA and CDR2 SQIVND (reference sequence). In DNA, the CDR3 is TGTGCCAGTAGTATAGTCCCCTACGAGCAGTACGTC. Protein product: CASSIVPYEQYV.

There are a few counts of this clone. V and J are TRBV18 and TRBJ1-6, with D uncertain. Per germline, CDR1 KGHSH and CDR2 LQKENI. V was cut by 0 bases and J by 10 bases, with 22 bases left in between. The CDR3 has 18 amino acids. The CDR3 nucleotides are TGTGCCAGCTCACCACCGATCGGGGAGGCAGGAAAGAGCTCACCCCTCCACTTT. The encoded protein is CASSPPIGEAGKSSPLHF.

This rearrangement joins TRBV5-1 to TRBJ2-1, with a possible D match to TRBD1 (5 bases). The CDR3 extends over 15 amino acids. The V end was cut by 0 bases, the J end by 8 bases, with 15 bases between. Germline-derived CDR1 and CDR2 are SGHRS and YFSETQ. As DNA, the CDR3 is TGCGCCAGCAGCTTGGAACAGGCCCCCGGCGATGAGCAGTTCTTC. Translating it yields CASSLEQAPGDEQFF.